This TCR beta chain was recovered during a study of cytomegalovirus exposure and HLA in healthy donors (dated by TCRdb to about 2017). Some background on the complete study: The 500 to 800 repertoires of the first cohort and the roughly 110 validation repertoires were produced on the same platform, according to a later analysis. The study aimed to test whether cataloging public T cell receptors could reveal signatures of past pathogen exposure. Along with the approximately 600-subject first cohort, a separate validation cohort of approximately 110 different subjects was used. The study combined high-throughput TCR immunosequencing, statistical association of individual TCRs with disease status, and machine learning to predict cytomegalovirus infection status. General conclusions and limits of the study: The classifier was reported to diagnose cytomegalovirus status with high specificity and sensitivity in both the original and validation cohorts. Of the cluster scores, approximately 94% were above 0 in a later analysis, which found that TCRs clustered in the first cohort also tended to co-occur in the 120 or so validation repertoires. A total of fewer than 200 TCR beta chains were listed by the study as associated with cytomegalovirus. The validation cohort had no HLA typing available for a later analysis, so co-occurrence within that cohort was assessed over all 130 or so repertoires. While some public TCRs were present in many individuals, most TCR sequences turned up only very rarely across donors. According to the authors, the approach could potentially be generalized to other disease states and immunological phenotypes. In vitro tests confirmed that a few of the cytomegalovirus-associated TCR beta chains recognize cytomegalovirus antigens.

Ends trimmed: V by 3 bases, J by 5 bases; bases unmatched to a gene: 7. Reading the germline V gene gives CDR1 SGHDT and CDR2 YYEEEE. The CDR3 measures 15 amino acids from cysteine to phenylalanine. Just CDR3 DNA is preserved here, 45 bases in frame from base 1. Concerning this clone itself: Its specific antigen is unknown. No base quality information exists; no much larger clone differs at one position.

The library relied on the immunoSEQ multiplex PCR assay. On the authors' methods: To diagnose cytomegalovirus status from the catalog of TCR beta chain sequences, a statistical classification framework was built. Drawn from immuneACCESS, this table holds only the in-frame rearrangements with V and J called that TCRdb kept. Clones are partly lost; checked studies trace under half to an unresolved V gene and leave the rest unexplained. That table supplies the V and J calls and clone size; D and trimming were determined from the DNA. Recorded for this sample are roughly 140,000 clones; roughly nine tenths of them occurred a single time. The ten biggest clones cover 2.5% to 4% of the sample. Donors formed part of the validation cohort, which comprised 120 subjects and was distinct from the first cohort of several hundred subjects.

The clonotype was recovered from a woman aged 18-30 years in good health and CMV-seropositive. The sequence is built from TRBV5-6 and TRBJ2-7; 11 bases in the junction line up with TRBD1. Sequencing input: PBMCs. Here is the DNA: TGTGCCAGCAGCTACCGGGACAGGGGGGTTGACGAGCAGTACTTC. The resulting protein is CASSYRDRGVDEQYF.